Shown below are 2 T cell receptor beta chains from a single sample sequenced in a study of blood T cells in healthy people across ages. Using a J-beta primer mix together with a sample-barcoded 5' primer, a second PCR was run for roughly 7 to 12 cycles. TCRdb analysed the 5' RACE reads with MiXCR anew, one entry per CDR3 protein. The table records 600,000 or so distinct CDR3 sequences, around 21% of them present only once. The sequenced sample was blood. The receptors were sampled from a man between 65 and 85 years old in good health.

The chain combines TRBV5-1 with TRBJ2-7; D possibly uses TRBD1 or TRBD2 (5 bases each). The length of the CDR3 is 14 residues. Germline V gene sequence: CDR1 SGHRS, CDR2 YFSETQ. The V gene lost 3 bases and the J gene lost 6 bases, with 16 bases spanning the gap. CDR3 region: CASSSSGPTAEQYF. Written as DNA, the CDR3 is TGCGCCAGCAGCTCCTCGGGACCCACGGCCGAGCAGTACTTC.

The V gene is TRBV5-1, the J gene TRBJ2-1, with TRBD2 identical over 11 bases. J gave up 5 bases and V 7 bases, and 11 bases lay outside the gene matches. Germline CDR1 is SGHRS and CDR2 is YFSETQ. The CDR3 is 16 residues long. The CDR3 sequence: CASATATSGADNEQFF. The CDR3 bases are TGCGCCAGCGCAACCGCGACTAGCGGGGCGGACAATGAGCAGTTCTTC.